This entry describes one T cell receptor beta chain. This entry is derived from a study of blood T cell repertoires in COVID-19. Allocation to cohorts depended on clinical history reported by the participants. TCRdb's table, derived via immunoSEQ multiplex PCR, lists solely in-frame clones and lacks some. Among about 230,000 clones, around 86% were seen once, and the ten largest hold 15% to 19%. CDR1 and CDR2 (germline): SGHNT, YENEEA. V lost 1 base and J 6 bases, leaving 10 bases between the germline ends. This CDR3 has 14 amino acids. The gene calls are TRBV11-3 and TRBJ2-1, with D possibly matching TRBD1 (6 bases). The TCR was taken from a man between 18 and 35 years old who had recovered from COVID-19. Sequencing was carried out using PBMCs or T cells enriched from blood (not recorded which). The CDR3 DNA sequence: TGTGCCAGCAGCTTAGCGGCCAGGGGCAATGAGCAGTTCTTC. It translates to CASSLAARGNEQFF.